A single sample is the source of the 9 T cell receptor beta chains below, sequenced in a study of blood T cell repertoires in COVID-19. Generated by immunoSEQ multiplex PCR, the TCRdb table keeps only in-frame clones and is missing some. The repertoire holds a few hundred thousand clones, with under 90% as singletons. The sample comprised peripheral blood. Receptors were obtained from a woman aged 40 to 50 who had recovered from COVID-19.

V gene TRBV7-9 combines with J gene TRBJ2-2; possibly TRBD2 for D (6 bases). From germline, CDR1 is SEHNR and CDR2 FQNEAQ (reference sequence). The CDR3 consists of 15 residues. V lost 8 bases, J lost 2 bases, and 15 bases lay in between. The CDR3 DNA reads TGTGCCAGCCCTCCCTTAGCGGATAACACCGGGGAGCTGTTTTTT. Translated, it gives CASPPLADNTGELFF.

The gene calls are TRBV9 and TRBJ1-1, with D possibly TRBD1 on 5 matching bases. CDR1 is SGDLS, CDR2 YYNGEE, per germline. Trimming took 6 bases from V and 4 from J, leaving 13 bases between them. CDR3 length: 13 residues. CDR3 residues: CASTRDLATEAFF. The CDR3, as DNA: TGTGCCAGCACCAGGGATCTTGCCACTGAAGCTTTCTTT.

V is TRBV6-4 and J is TRBJ2-4, with 16 bases identical to TRBD2. The J segment lost 1 base and the V segment lost 6 bases, leaving 6 bases of the junction unmatched. The CDR3 extends over 18 amino acids. Germline V gives CDR1 MRHNA, CDR2 SNTAGT. As DNA, the CDR3 is TGTGCCAGCAGGGGACTAGCGGGAGGGCCTAATGCCAAAAACATTCAGTACTTC. It is translated as CASRGLAGGPNAKNIQYF.

The chain combines TRBV9 with TRBJ2-7; 9 bases agree with TRBD2. Germline V gene sequence: CDR1 SGDLS, CDR2 YYNGEE. The junction had 5 bases not matched to a gene; V was cut back by 0 bases and J by 4 bases. The CDR3 is 15 residues long. The CDR3 loop is CASSVEASGIYEQYF. CDR3 DNA: TGTGCCAGCAGCGTAGAGGCTAGCGGGATATACGAGCAGTACTTC. Based on the CDR3 plus reference TRBV9 and TRBJ2-7, the full variable domain is DSGVTQTPKHLITATGQRVTLRCSPRSGDLSVYWYQQSLDQGLQFLIQYYNGEERAKGNILERFSAQQFPDLHSELNLSSLELGDSALYFCASSVEASGIYEQYFGPGTRLTVT.

This clone came up once. The chain carries TRBV9 and TRBJ2-3, with TRBD2 matching 7 bases. V was clipped by 3 bases and J by 3 bases; unmatched bases: 10. This CDR3 has 16 amino acids. In germline, CDR1 is SGDLS, CDR2 YYNGEE. CDR3 residues: CASSARGGRGTDTQYF. The DNA for the CDR3 is TGTGCCAGCAGCGCGAGAGGCGGGAGAGGGACAGATACGCAGTATTTT.

The chain combines TRBV20-1 with TRBJ2-7; 10 nucleotides match TRBD2. The ends lost 3 bases at V and 2 bases at J; junction bases unmatched: 4. The CDR3 has 14 residues. The germline V gene encodes CDR1 DFQATT and CDR2 SNEGSKA (reference sequence). Here the CDR3 reads CSASGSGRPYEQYF. Written as DNA, the CDR3 is TGCAGTGCTAGTGGTAGCGGGAGGCCCTACGAGCAGTACTTC.

V and J are TRBV11-3 and TRBJ2-7; D unresolved. V was shortened by 5 bases and J by 3 bases, with 8 bases between the two germline ends. CDR1 SGHNT and CDR2 YENEEA come from the germline V gene. The CDR3 extends over 12 amino acids. The DNA for the CDR3 is TGTGCCAGCAGCGTAAGCGTCTACGAGCAGTACTTC. Translation: CASSVSVYEQYF.

The J gene is TRBJ2-7, the V gene TRBV2; 8 bases match TRBD1. CDR1 is SNHLY and CDR2 is FYNNEI in the germline V gene. CDR3 length equals 14 residues. V lost 4 bases and J lost 5; bases outside the gene matches: 7. CDR3 in amino acids: CASSGDRGVHEQYF. The CDR3 nucleotides are TGTGCCAGCAGTGGAGACAGGGGTGTCCACGAGCAGTACTTC.

This clone was observed a few times. The chain couples TRBV10-2 to TRBJ1-2; 7 bases match TRBD1. This CDR3 is built from 13 residues. The V and J ends lost 2 bases and 6 bases, in that order; junction bases with no gene match: 3. Germline CDR1 WSHSY, CDR2 SAAADI. The CDR3 region is CASSEDRADGYTF. DNA for the CDR3: TGCGCCAGCAGTGAGGACAGGGCGGATGGCTACACCTTC.